The 32 T cell receptor beta chains given below trace back to one sample, sequenced in a study of blood T cell repertoires in COVID-19. Libraries were prepared by immunoSEQ multiplex PCR; TCRdb keeps only in-frame clonotypes and omits some of them. The sample holds over 200,000 clones, approximately 84% seen once. Specimen: peripheral blood. These receptors all come from a man aged 40-49 years with active or convalescent COVID-19.

The J gene is TRBJ2-7, the V gene TRBV5-4, with 7 bases matching TRBD1. Germline trimming cut 1 base from V and 3 bases from J; bases unmatched to any gene: 7. The germline V gene encodes CDR1 SGHNT and CDR2 YYREEE (reference sequence). The CDR3 is 15 residues long. Here the CDR3 reads CASSLPRTGYYEQYF. The CDR3 bases are TGTGCCAGCAGCTTGCCAAGGACAGGATACTACGAGCAGTACTTC.

The chain carries TRBV24-1 and TRBJ1-4; D remains ambiguous. This CDR3 spans 16 amino acids. Germline-derived CDR1 and CDR2 are KGHDR and SFDVKD. With 3 bases removed from V and 7 bases from J, the gap between germline ends came to 17 bases. The CDR3 DNA reads as TGTGCCACCAGTGATAGGAGGACGACCGGGATTGAAAAACTGTTTTTT. Amino acid sequence: CATSDRRTTGIEKLFF.

This clone was seen only once. The J gene is TRBJ2-1, the V gene TRBV4-2; 11 bases line up with TRBD2. The V segment lost 0 bases and the J segment 6 bases; nucleotides outside the gene matches: 7. The germline V gene encodes CDR1 LGHNA and CDR2 YNFKEQ. The CDR3 length is 17 residues. CDR3 bases: TGTGCCAGCAGCCAAGATCGCAGACTAGCGGGAACCAATGAGCAGTTCTTC. Encoded protein: CASSQDRRLAGTNEQFF.

As to this clone: The identical CDR3 is also encoded by other nucleotide sequences in the sample. The chain couples TRBV3-1 (or the pseudogene TRBV3-2) to TRBJ1-2, with D possibly matching TRBD1 (5 bases). V was shortened by 1 base and J by 4 bases, with 10 bases between the two germline ends. This CDR3 has 14 residues. CDR1 LGHDT and CDR2 YNNKEL come from the germline V gene (reference sequence). As DNA, the CDR3 is TGTGCCAGCAGCCAAGGGCCCGGGGGCTATGGCTACACCTTC. It yields the protein CASSQGPGGYGYTF.

The chain uses TRBV11-3 and TRBJ2-1, with 7 bases identical to TRBD2. Germline V lookup: CDR1 SGHNT, CDR2 YENEEA. There are 14 residues in the CDR3. V lost 4 bases and J lost 9; bases outside the gene matches: 9. The chain's CDR3 is CASSSPGEGAEQFF. For the CDR3, the DNA is TGTGCCAGCAGCTCTCCCGGGGAGGGCGCTGAGCAGTTCTTC.

V gene TRBV7-9 combines with J gene TRBJ2-1; a possible D gene is TRBD1 (5 bases). The CDR3 totals 14 residues. The V and J ends lost 5 bases and 4 bases respectively, with 12 bases between them. Germline V gives CDR1 SEHNR, CDR2 FQNEAQ (reference sequence). The CDR3 loop is CASSLTTAYNEQFF. CDR3 coding DNA: TGTGCCAGCAGCCTCACGACAGCTTACAATGAGCAGTTCTTC.

The chain recombines TRBV5-1 with TRBJ1-1; TRBD1 might be the D (5 bases). The germline CDR1 and CDR2 sequences are SGHRS and YFSETQ. V lost 0 bases, J lost 1 base, and 10 bases lay in between. The CDR3 runs 15 residues. The CDR3 DNA reads as TGCGCCAGCAGCTTGGGACAGACCGAGAACACTGAAGCTTTCTTT. This translates into CASSLGQTENTEAFF.

This chain uses TRBV11-2 with TRBJ1-2; possibly TRBD1 for D (5 bases). Germline V CDR1 and CDR2: SGHAT, FQNNGV. The V end lost 2 bases, the J end lost 4 bases, and 14 bases lay between the germline ends. The CDR3 totals 15 residues. The CDR3: CASSLKLRGSYGYTF. CDR3 in DNA: TGTGCCAGCAGCTTAAAGCTTCGGGGGTCCTATGGCTACACCTTC.

This rearrangement joins TRBV2 to TRBJ1-3, with TRBD1 matching 8 bases. The germline V gene encodes CDR1 SNHLY and CDR2 FYNNEI. The trim removed 7 bases at V and 0 bases at J, leaving 8 bases unmatched. The CDR3 extends over 16 amino acids. For the CDR3, the DNA is TGTGCCAGCACCCTCGGACAGGGAAGCTCTGGAAACACCATATATTTT. Its protein product is CASTLGQGSSGNTIYF.

The chain is built from TRBV15 and TRBJ1-1; D uncertain. V lost 2 bases to trimming and J lost 1 base, with 8 bases between them. Per the germline V gene, CDR1 is LNHNV and CDR2 is YYDKDF (reference sequence). The length of the CDR3 is 14 residues. CDR3 protein: CATSRTTGNTEAFF. CDR3 DNA sequence: TGTGCCACCAGCAGAACGACGGGGAACACTGAAGCTTTCTTT.

This clone turned up a few times. V usage is TRBV25-1 and J usage is TRBJ1-4; D is unclear. The V and J ends lost 5 bases and 3 bases respectively, with 7 bases between them. CDR1 and CDR2 from the germline V gene are MGHDK and SYGVNS. The CDR3 is 13 residues long. The CDR3, as DNA: TGTGCCAGCAGTTACTCGTCTAATGAAAAACTGTTTTTT. This translates into CASSYSSNEKLFF.

The V call is TRBV6-5, the J call TRBJ2-3; the D is unclear. V shed 5 bases and J shed 2 bases, with 14 bases lying between them. This CDR3 has 15 amino acids. Germline-derived CDR1 and CDR2 are MNHEY and SVGAGI. The CDR3 spells CASSLLHPDTDTQYF. CDR3 DNA sequence: TGTGCCAGCAGTCTCTTACACCCTGACACAGATACGCAGTATTTT.

The table lists this clone with a few counts. The CDR3 protein is CASRWTSGAYEQYF. CDR3 sequence (DNA): TGTGCCAGCAGGTGGACTAGCGGGGCCTACGAGCAGTACTTC. V and J are TRBV11-1 and TRBJ2-7, with 12 bases identical to TRBD2. Unmatched junction bases numbered 2, after V lost 6 bases and J lost 2 bases. This CDR3 spans 14 amino acids. Germline CDR1 is SGHAT and CDR2 is FQDESV (reference sequence). The whole variable domain, filled in from reference TRBV11-1 and TRBJ2-7, reads EAEVAQSPRYKITEKSQAVAFWCDPISGHATLYWYRQILGQGPELLVQFQDESVVDDSQLPKDRFSAERLKGVDSTLKIQPAELGDSAMYLCASRWTSGAYEQYFGPGTRLTVT.

V usage is TRBV9 and J usage is TRBJ1-3; no clear D gene. Germline V lookup: CDR1 SGDLS, CDR2 YYNGEE. V was clipped by 4 bases and J by 0 bases, with 11 bases between them. The CDR3 extends over 15 amino acids. The CDR3 reads CASSPQPVSGNTIYF. Written as DNA, the CDR3 is TGTGCCAGCAGCCCTCAACCGGTCTCTGGAAACACCATATATTTT.

The chain carries TRBV3-1 (or the pseudogene TRBV3-2) and TRBJ1-3, with no clear D. Germline CDR1 reads LGHDT; CDR2 reads YNNKEL (reference sequence). V was shortened by 5 bases and J by 4 bases, with 12 bases between the two germline ends. This CDR3 is 14 amino acids long. Here the CDR3 DNA reads TGTGCCAGCAGCGACAACCTCGGCGGAAACACCATATATTTT. Its translation is CASSDNLGGNTIYF.

In regard to this clone: An end of the junction does not agree with germline; a read error may underlie this. The chain combines TRBV5-1 with TRBJ1-2, with D possibly TRBD1 on 5 matching bases. Looked up from germline, CDR1 is SGHRS and CDR2 is YFSETQ. The CDR3 totals 13 residues. CDR3 bases: TGCGCCAGCCGCTTACAGGAGAATTATGGCTACACCTTC. This gives the protein CASRLQENYGYTF.

The CDR3 DNA reads as TGTGCCAGCATCCTATACAGCATTCACACAGATACGCAGTATTTT. It encodes CASILYSIHTDTQYF. The J gene is TRBJ2-3, the V gene TRBV5-6; D not certain. V was clipped by 6 bases and J by 2 bases, with 16 bases between them. The CDR3 loop spans 15 amino acids. Germline lookup yields CDR1 SGHDT and CDR2 YYEEEE.

The CDR3, as DNA: TGTGCCAGCAGCAAAGGACTAGCGGGGGGGCCATCAGAGACCCAGTACTTC. It yields the protein CASSKGLAGGPSETQYF. The V and J genes are TRBV5-4 and TRBJ2-5, with 15 bases matching TRBD2. Trimming at V came to 4 bases and at J to 4 bases, leaving 8 bases not matched to a gene. CDR3 length: 17 amino acids. Looked up from germline, CDR1 is SGHNT and CDR2 is YYREEE (reference sequence).

The rearrangement joins TRBV4-1 to TRBJ1-2, with a tentative D call TRBD1 (5 bases). The V end was cut by 5 bases, the J end by 0 bases, with 16 bases between. CDR3 length equals 16 residues. Germline lookup yields CDR1 MGHRA and CDR2 YSYEKL. The chain's CDR3 is CASSVGSPTANYGYTF. CDR3 coding DNA: TGCGCCAGCAGCGTCGGTTCGCCGACAGCTAACTATGGCTACACCTTC.

The chain uses TRBV5-1 and TRBJ1-2; D might be TRBD1 (5 bases). With 3 bases removed from V and 2 bases from J, the gap between germline ends came to 8 bases. This CDR3 is 13 amino acids long. Germline CDR1 and CDR2: SGHRS and YFSETQ. The CDR3: CASSSQENYGYTF. Written as DNA, the CDR3 is TGCGCCAGCAGCTCACAGGAAAACTATGGCTACACCTTC.

The chain employs TRBV27 and TRBJ1-5; D is unclear. CDR3 size: 17 residues. Between the trimmed V and J ends, which lost 0 bases and 0 bases, there was a span of 12 bases. The germline V gene encodes CDR1 MNHEY and CDR2 SMNVEV (reference sequence). DNA of the CDR3: TGTGCCAGCAGTTTATCGATGGGGAGCCATAGCAATCAGCCCCAGCATTTT. Encoded protein: CASSLSMGSHSNQPQHF.

The rearrangement joins TRBV6-2 or TRBV6-3 to TRBJ1-1; D uncertain. This CDR3 region has 14 residues. Trimming shortened V by 3 bases and J by 3 bases, and 11 bases separated the two germline ends. Germline CDR1 is MNHEY and CDR2 is SVGEGT. CDR3 protein: CASSYYSSDTEAFF. The CDR3 nucleotides are TGTGCCAGCAGTTATTATAGCAGCGACACTGAAGCTTTCTTT.

This chain uses TRBV19 with TRBJ2-3, with 10 bases aligning to TRBD1. Germline CDR1 LNHDA, CDR2 SQIVND (reference sequence). Trimming at V came to 7 bases and at J to 6 bases, leaving 4 bases not matched to a gene. CDR3 length: 13 residues. The CDR3 sequence is CASMRQGADTQYF. For the CDR3, the DNA is TGTGCCAGTATGCGACAGGGGGCCGATACGCAGTATTTT.

V gene TRBV6-5 combines with J gene TRBJ2-7; 8 nucleotides agree with TRBD2. The CDR3 sequence is 16 residues long. With V trimmed by 2 bases and J by 1 base, 7 bases remained unmatched. Germline values: CDR1 MNHEY, CDR2 SVGAGI. This CDR3 reads CASSYRVAGRSYEQYF. In DNA, the CDR3 is TGTGCCAGCAGTTACAGGGTAGCGGGAAGGTCCTACGAGCAGTACTTC.

CDR3 protein: CASSELGHVNTEAFF. Here the CDR3 DNA reads TGTGCCAGCAGTGAACTCGGACACGTGAACACTGAAGCTTTCTTT. The genes are TRBV25-1 and TRBJ1-1, with a weak D call TRBD1 (5 bases). With 2 bases removed from V and 0 bases from J, the gap between germline ends came to 10 bases. Germline CDR1 and CDR2: MGHDK and SYGVNS. The CDR3 spans 15 residues.

The chain joins TRBV5-8 to TRBJ1-6; D unclear. The germline V gene encodes CDR1 SGHTS and CDR2 YDEGEE. The CDR3 has 14 residues. V was pared by 2 bases and J by 7 bases, with 10 bases between. CDR3 DNA: TGTGCCAGCAGCTTCGGGGTTCCGAATTCACCCCTCCACTTT. This sequence encodes CASSFGVPNSPLHF.

This clone was detected once. The chain combines TRBV19 with TRBJ2-1, with 8 positions matching TRBD2. The CDR3 consists of 17 residues. Unmatched junction bases numbered 11, after V lost 3 bases and J lost 4 bases. Looked up from germline, CDR1 is LNHDA and CDR2 is SQIVND (reference sequence). CDR3 in DNA: TGTGCCAGTAGTATCCTCGGGTTGGCTAGCGGGTACAATGAGCAGTTCTTC. It specifies CASSILGLASGYNEQFF. The entire variable domain, with the rest obtained from reference TRBV19 and TRBJ2-1, is as follows: DGGITQSPKYLFRKEGQNVTLSCEQNLNHDAMYWYRQDPGQGLRLIYYSQIVNDFQKGDIAEGYSVSREKKESFPLTVTSAQKNPTAFYLCASSILGLASGYNEQFFGPGTRLTVL.

J is TRBJ2-3 and V is TRBV10-3; 8 bases fit TRBD1. The junction had 21 bases not matched to a gene; V was cut back by 3 bases and J by 13 bases. The CDR3 loop spans 17 amino acids. The germline CDR1 and CDR2 sequences are ENHRY and SYGVKD. CDR3 amino acids: CAISDLSFMGTGLEEYF. CDR3 in DNA: TGTGCCATCAGTGATCTGAGTTTCATGGGGACAGGACTTGAGGAGTATTTT.

This chain connects TRBV19 to TRBJ2-2; the match to TRBD1 covers 7 bases. Trimming at V came to 7 bases and at J to 6 bases, leaving 11 bases not matched to a gene. The germline CDR1 and CDR2 sequences are LNHDA and SQIVND (reference sequence). The CDR3 is 15 residues long. The CDR3 DNA reads as TGTGCCAGTAATCTAGGGGGCTGGGTACCCGGGGAGCTGTTTTTT. It encodes CASNLGGWVPGELFF. Filled out from reference TRBV19 and TRBJ2-2, the complete variable domain reads DGGITQSPKYLFRKEGQNVTLSCEQNLNHDAMYWYRQDPGQGLRLIYYSQIVNDFQKGDIAEGYSVSREKKESFPLTVTSAQKNPTAFYLCASNLGGWVPGELFFGEGSRLTVL.

This sequence joins TRBV19 and TRBJ1-1; D unclear. This CDR3 is 14 amino acids long. V lost 2 bases to trimming and J lost 4 bases, with 11 bases between them. CDR1 is LNHDA and CDR2 is SQIVND in the germline V gene (reference sequence). CDR3 region: CASSISPRGTEAFF. CDR3 nucleotide sequence: TGTGCCAGTAGTATAAGTCCCCGGGGCACTGAAGCTTTCTTT.

This sequence joins TRBV11-2 and TRBJ1-2; D gene unclear. This CDR3 is 14 amino acids long. Germline V lookup: CDR1 SGHAT, CDR2 FQNNGV. Between the trimmed V and J ends, which lost 2 bases and 4 bases, there was a span of 11 bases. Written as DNA, the CDR3 is TGTGCCAGCAGCTTAAACCCGGGGTCCTATGGCTACACCTTC. Encoded protein: CASSLNPGSYGYTF.

The gene calls are TRBV5-1 and TRBJ1-1; perhaps TRBD1 as D (6 bases). This CDR3 has 16 residues. Per germline, CDR1 SGHRS and CDR2 YFSETQ. V was shortened by 2 bases and J by 4 bases, with 18 bases between the two germline ends. CDR3 sequence (DNA): TGCGCCAGCAGCTTTAGACAGGTTGTTCAGGGCACTGAAGCTTTCTTT. It translates to CASSFRQVVQGTEAFF.